This T cell receptor beta chain is from a study of shared clonotypes between healthy human individuals. Looking at the study overall: Three CD4 naive, three CD4 memory, two CD8 naive and one CD8 memory plate were used per donor.

As to this clone: Its antigen is still unknown.

Naive CD8 cells comprised CD45RO-negative, CCR7-positively selected cells, excluding terminally differentiated effector memory CD45RA+ cells. Study conclusions and caveats: Measured sharing among donors was expected to vary with sequencing depth. Shared across four donors were roughly 5.3% of the naive CD4 clonotypes.

Sequencing was at deep level. Clones were read by immunoSEQ multiplex PCR, and TCRdb kept only the in-frame ones, dropping some. The table includes about 680,000 clones, about 91% detected once. The sequenced material came from naive CD8+ T cells sorted from blood. The sequence was obtained from a man younger than 45 in good health.

CDR3 in amino acids: CASSPTLSYEQYF. Here the CDR3 DNA reads TGCGCCAGCAGCCCAACCCTTAGCTACGAGCAGTACTTC. The V call is TRBV4-1, the J call TRBJ2-7; D is ambiguous. Germline V gene data show CDR1 as MGHRA and CDR2 as YSYEKL. The V and J ends lost 4 bases and 3 bases respectively, with 10 bases between them. This CDR3 has 13 residues.